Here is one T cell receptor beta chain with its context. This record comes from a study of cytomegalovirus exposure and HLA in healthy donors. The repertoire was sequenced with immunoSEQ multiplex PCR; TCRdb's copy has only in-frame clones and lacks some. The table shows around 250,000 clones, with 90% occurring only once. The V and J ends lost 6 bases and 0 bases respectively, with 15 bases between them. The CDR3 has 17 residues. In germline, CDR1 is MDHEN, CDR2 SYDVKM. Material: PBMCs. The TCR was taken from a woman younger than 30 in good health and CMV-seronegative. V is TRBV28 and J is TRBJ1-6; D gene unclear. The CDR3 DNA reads TGTGCCAGCAGCCCCGGCGGGCGGCCCTCCTATAATTCACCCCTCCACTTT. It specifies CASSPGGRPSYNSPLHF.